Listed below are T cell receptor delta chains from one sample, sequenced in a study of gamma-delta chains in newborns, infants, children. TCRdb called clones anew from the reads with CATT. The data contain a few thousand delta-chain clones, over 5% of them singletons. Material for sequencing was blood. These receptors were obtained from a child who was a newborn, infant or young child, either healthy, febrile or measles-vaccinated (not recorded which). The CDR3 runs from the conserved cysteine through the conserved F or W. The D gene is left open where the match is weak. Only part of the rows carry a size: once, few, many, or a class if the clone is expanded.

CDR3 protein: CACDPVLGDSSWDTRQMFF
CDR3 DNA: TGTGCCTGTGACCCCGTACTGGGGGATAGCTCCTGGGACACCCGACAGATGTTTTTC
V gene: TRDV2
J gene: TRDJ3
clone size: large
D gene: TRDD3

CDR3 protein: CACDELLGATSSWDTRQMFF
CDR3 DNA: TGTGCCTGTGACGAACTACTGGGGGCCACAAGCTCCTGGGACACCCGACAGATGTTTTTC
V gene: TRDV2
J gene: TRDJ3
clone size: few
D gene: TRDD3

CDR3 protein: CACDTVGGHSWDTRQMFF
CDR3 DNA: TGTGCCTGTGACACCGTGGGGGGTCACTCCTGGGACACCCGACAGATGTTTTTC
V gene: TRDV2
J gene: TRDJ3
clone size: large
D gene: -

CDR3 protein: CACLGGGNKLIF
CDR3 DNA: TGTGCCTGTTTAGGGGGAGGTAACAAACTCATCTTT
V gene: TRDV2
J gene: TRDJ1
clone size: large
D gene: -

CDR3 protein: CACDTWDTRQMFF
CDR3 DNA: TGTGCCTGTGATACCTGGGACACCCGACAGATGTTTTTC
V gene: TRDV2
J gene: TRDJ3
clone size: medium-sized
D gene: -

CDR3 protein: CAGDPMGETDKLIF
CDR3 DNA: TGTGCCGGTGATCCAATGGGGGAAACCGATAAGCTCATCTTT
V gene: TRDV2
J gene: TRDJ1
clone size: once
D gene: TRDD3

CDR3 protein: CAYDTVRGTSSWDTRQMFF
CDR3 DNA: TGTGCCTATGACACCGTGAGGGGGACTAGCTCCTGGGACACCCGACAGATGTTTTTC
V gene: TRDV2
J gene: TRDJ3
clone size: large
D gene: -

CDR3 protein: CACDTGGDSSWDTRKMFF
CDR3 DNA: TGTGCCTGTGACACCGGGGGTGACAGCTCCTGGGACACCCGAAAGATGTTTTTC
V gene: TRDV2
J gene: TRDJ3
clone size: few
D gene: -

CDR3 protein: CACDKMRDSWDTRQMFF
CDR3 DNA: TGTGCCTGTGACAAAATGAGGGACTCCTGGGACACCCGACAGATGTTTTTC
V gene: TRDV2
J gene: TRDJ3
clone size: -
D gene: -

CDR3 protein: CACDTLLSPWDTRQMFF
CDR3 DNA: TGTGCCTGTGACACCCTACTGAGCCCCTGGGACACCCGACAGATGTTTTTC
V gene: TRDV2
J gene: TRDJ3
clone size: large
D gene: -

CDR3 protein: CALGDIATGGYPKLIF
CDR3 DNA: TGTGCTCTTGGGGACATAGCTACTGGGGGATACCCCAAACTCATCTTT
V gene: TRDV1
J gene: TRDJ1
clone size: medium-sized
D gene: TRDD3

CDR3 protein: CARDTVPTLLVTDKLIF
CDR3 DNA: TGTGCCCGTGACACCGTACCTACCCTACTGGTTACCGATAAACTCATCTTT
V gene: TRDV2
J gene: TRDJ1
clone size: few
D gene: -

CDR3 protein: CAGDRLGDGTAQIFF
CDR3 DNA: TGTGCCGGGGACAGACTGGGGGATGGGACAGCACAAATCTTCTTT
V gene: TRDV2
J gene: TRDJ2
clone size: -
D gene: TRDD3

CDR3 protein: CACDILGDSWDTRQMFF
CDR3 DNA: TGTGCCTGTGACATACTGGGGGACTCCTGGGACACCCGACAGATGTTTTTC
V gene: TRDV2
J gene: TRDJ3
clone size: large
D gene: TRDD3

CDR3 protein: CACDTVGDPTAQLFF
CDR3 DNA: TGTGCCTGTGACACCGTCGGGGACCCGACAGCACAACTCTTCTTT
V gene: TRDV2
J gene: TRDJ2
clone size: -
D gene: -

CDR3 protein: CACDYLLGDTSSWDTRQMFF
CDR3 DNA: TGTGCCTGTGACTATTTACTGGGGGACACCAGCTCCTGGGACACCCGACAGATGTTTTTC
V gene: TRDV2
J gene: TRDJ3
clone size: -
D gene: TRDD3

CDR3 protein: CACDRLGDSSWDTRQMFF
CDR3 DNA: TGTGCCTGTGACAGACTGGGGGATAGCTCCTGGGACACCCGACAGATGTTTTTC
V gene: TRDV2
J gene: TRDJ3
clone size: large
D gene: TRDD3

CDR3 protein: CACDTLEPTGGYAWDTRQMFF
CDR3 DNA: TGTGCCTGTGACACCCTCGAACCAACTGGGGGATACGCCTGGGACACCCGACAGATGTTTTTC
V gene: TRDV2
J gene: TRDJ3
clone size: large
D gene: TRDD3

CDR3 protein: CALGSTFPLPWVLAQLFF
CDR3 DNA: TGTGCTCTTGGGTCGACGTTTCCTCTCCCATGGGTTCTAGCACAACTCTTCTTT
V gene: TRDV1
J gene: TRDJ2
clone size: medium-sized
D gene: -

CDR3 protein: CACDTLITGGGQWDTRQMFF
CDR3 DNA: TGTGCCTGTGACACCTTAATTACTGGGGGAGGCCAATGGGACACCCGACAGATGTTTTTC
V gene: TRDV2
J gene: TRDJ3
clone size: few
D gene: TRDD3

CDR3 protein: CACDSLLGAPPTAQLFF
CDR3 DNA: TGTGCCTGTGACTCACTACTGGGGGCTCCTCCGACAGCACAACTCTTCTTT
V gene: TRDV2
J gene: TRDJ2
clone size: large
D gene: TRDD3

CDR3 protein: CALGEPEIPLRKLIF
CDR3 DNA: TGTGCTCTTGGGGAGCCGGAGATACCCTTACGCAAACTCATCTTT
V gene: TRDV1
J gene: TRDJ1
clone size: medium-sized
D gene: -

CDR3 protein: CACDTLPLGAVSSWDTRQMFF
CDR3 DNA: TGTGCCTGTGACACACTCCCTCTGGGGGCCGTCAGCTCCTGGGACACCCGACAGATGTTTTTC
V gene: TRDV2
J gene: TRDJ3
clone size: large
D gene: TRDD3

CDR3 protein: CACDALEPTGGYAWDTRQMFF
CDR3 DNA: TGTGCCTGTGACGCCCTCGAACCAACTGGGGGGTACGCCTGGGACACCCGACAGATGTTTTTC
V gene: TRDV2
J gene: TRDJ3
clone size: few
D gene: TRDD3

CDR3 protein: CACDQVVGGRPWDTRQMFF
CDR3 DNA: TGTGCCTGTGACCAGGTCGTGGGGGGCCGACCCTGGGACACCCGACAGATGTTTTTC
V gene: TRDV2
J gene: TRDJ3
clone size: large
D gene: -

CDR3 protein: CACDTLFTGESFWDTRQMFF
CDR3 DNA: TGTGCCTGTGACACACTGTTCACTGGAGAGAGCTTCTGGGACACCCGACAGATGTTTTTC
V gene: TRDV2
J gene: TRDJ3
clone size: -
D gene: -

CDR3 protein: CACDAVGGYPSKLIF
CDR3 DNA: TGTGCCTGTGACGCCGTCGGGGGATACCCCTCCAAACTCATCTTT
V gene: TRDV2
J gene: TRDJ1
clone size: large
D gene: TRDD3

CDR3 protein: CACDTVHVQRGYESSWDTRQMFF
CDR3 DNA: TGTGCCTGTGACACCGTTCACGTCCAAAGGGGATACGAGAGCTCCTGGGACACCCGACAGATGTTTTTC
V gene: TRDV2
J gene: TRDJ3
clone size: large
D gene: TRDD3

CDR3 protein: CALGELPPMLSRDLTRGHKLIF
CDR3 DNA: TGTGCTCTTGGGGAACTCCCTCCAATGCTTTCTCGGGACCTAACCCGAGGGCATAAACTCATCTTT
V gene: TRDV1
J gene: TRDJ1
clone size: large
D gene: -

CDR3 protein: CALGDFPTGIPWGPLTAQLFF
CDR3 DNA: TGTGCTCTTGGGGACTTTCCTACGGGAATACCCTGGGGCCCTTTGACAGCACAACTCTTCTTT
V gene: TRDV1
J gene: TRDJ2
clone size: medium-sized
D gene: -

CDR3 protein: CACDTVWESWDPRHMFF
CDR3 DNA: TGTGCCTGTGACACCGTGTGGGAGTCCTGGGACCCCCGACATATGTTTTTC
V gene: TRDV2
J gene: TRDJ3
clone size: -
D gene: -

CDR3 protein: CACDTGGYSSWDTRQMFF
CDR3 DNA: TGTGCCTGTGACACCGGGGGATACAGCTCCTGGGACACCCGACAGATGTTTTTC
V gene: TRDV2
J gene: TRDJ3
clone size: large
D gene: TRDD3

CDR3 protein: CACDTVTTGGSTDKLIF
CDR3 DNA: TGTGCCTGTGACACCGTAACTACTGGGGGTTCCACCGATAAACTCATCTTT
V gene: TRDV2
J gene: TRDJ1
clone size: -
D gene: TRDD3

CDR3 protein: CACDTVGGYSWDTRQMFF
CDR3 DNA: TGTGCCTGTGACACCGTTGGGGGATACTCCTGGGACACCCGACAGATGTTTTTC
V gene: TRDV2
J gene: TRDJ3
clone size: large
D gene: TRDD3

CDR3 protein: CACDPVLRPYTDKLIF
CDR3 DNA: TGTGCCTGTGATCCCGTACTCAGGCCCTACACCGATAAACTCATCTTT
V gene: TRDV2
J gene: TRDJ1
clone size: large
D gene: -

CDR3 protein: CACDTAGSSSWDTRQMFF
CDR3 DNA: TGTGCCTGTGACACTGCGGGCTCGAGCTCCTGGGACACCCGACAGATGTTTTTC
V gene: TRDV2
J gene: TRDJ3
clone size: few
D gene: -

CDR3 protein: CAHGERNAQVGTDNIIF
CDR3 DNA: TGTGCTCATGGGGAAAGGAACGCCCAGGTGGGAACCGATAACATCATCTTT
V gene: TRDV1
J gene: TRDJ1
clone size: -
D gene: -

CDR3 protein: CACDILGDTTAQLFF
CDR3 DNA: TGTGCCTGTGACATACTGGGGGATACGACAGCACAACTCTTCTTT
V gene: TRDV2
J gene: TRDJ2
clone size: large
D gene: TRDD3

CDR3 protein: CACDTASGGYASWDTRQMFF
CDR3 DNA: TGTGCCTGTGACACCGCGAGTGGGGGATACGCGTCCTGGGACACCCGACAGATGTTTTTC
V gene: TRDV2
J gene: TRDJ3
clone size: medium-sized
D gene: TRDD3

CDR3 protein: CACDTVLYKTTTDKLIF
CDR3 DNA: TGTGCCTGTGACACCGTCCTATACAAAACTACCACCGATAAACTCATCTTT
V gene: TRDV2
J gene: TRDJ1
clone size: large
D gene: -

CDR3 protein: CACDKILGDSWDTRQMFF
CDR3 DNA: TGTGCCTGTGACAAAATACTGGGGGACTCCTGGGACACCCGACAGATGTTTTTC
V gene: TRDV2
J gene: TRDJ3
clone size: large
D gene: TRDD3

CDR3 protein: CACDTLRGMGDTPTDKLIF
CDR3 DNA: TGTGCCTGTGACACCCTACGCGGGATGGGGGATACGCCCACCGATAAACTCATCTTT
V gene: TRDV2
J gene: TRDJ1
clone size: -
D gene: TRDD3

CDR3 protein: CALGTPSLRSTGGYLILRRGFTDKLIF
CDR3 DNA: TGTGCTCTTGGGACGCCTTCCCTCCGCAGTACTGGGGGATACTTAATCCTACGGCGAGGATTTACCGATAAACTCATCTTT
V gene: TRDV1
J gene: TRDJ1
clone size: -
D gene: TRDD3

CDR3 protein: CACDPLGDSYTDKLTF
CDR3 DNA: TGTGCCTGTGACCCACTGGGGGATTCGTACACCGATAAACTCACCTTT
V gene: TRDV2
J gene: TRDJ1
clone size: few
D gene: TRDD3

CDR3 protein: CACDKGRGDTWDTRQMFF
CDR3 DNA: TGTGCCTGTGACAAAGGAAGGGGGGATACCTGGGACACCCGACAGATGTTTTTC
V gene: TRDV2
J gene: TRDJ3
clone size: -
D gene: TRDD3

CDR3 protein: CACDTLLSSWDTRQMFF
CDR3 DNA: TGTGCCTGTGACACCCTACTGAGCTCCTGGGACACCCGACAGATGTTTTTC
V gene: TRDV2
J gene: TRDJ3
clone size: large
D gene: -

CDR3 protein: CASGGISTSLRRGDANKGTDNIIF
CDR3 DNA: TGTGCTAGTGGGGGTATAAGCACATCCCTCAGACGGGGGGACGCAAACAAGGGAACCGATAACATCATCTTT
V gene: TRDV1
J gene: TRDJ1
clone size: -
D gene: -

CDR3 protein: CACDGLGDTLTAKLFF
CDR3 DNA: TGTGCCTGTGACGGACTGGGGGATACTTTGACAGCAAAACTCTTCTTT
V gene: TRDV2
J gene: TRDJ2
clone size: -
D gene: TRDD3

CDR3 protein: CACGRDGGILTAKLFF
CDR3 DNA: TGTGCCTGTGGCAGAGACGGGGGGATATTGACAGCAAAACTCTTCTTT
V gene: TRDV2
J gene: TRDJ2
clone size: -
D gene: TRDD3

CDR3 protein: CACDELLGAKSSWDTRQMFF
CDR3 DNA: TGTGCCTGTGACGAACTCCTGGGGGCCAAAAGCTCCTGGGACACCCGACAGATGTTTTTC
V gene: TRDV2
J gene: TRDJ3
clone size: -
D gene: TRDD3